What follows are 25 T cell receptor beta chains derived from one specimen sequenced in a study of preoperative IRX-2 immunotherapy in early breast cancer. The assay was immunoSEQ multiplex PCR, and TCRdb's table has in-frame clones only and misses some. In the table there are around 38,000 clones, 70% to 85% of which are singletons. Treatment here: preoperative locoregional IRX-2 cytokine immunotherapy. Sequenced here: tumor tissue, sampled after IRX-2 immunotherapy. These receptors were obtained from a human donor with breast cancer.

This clone was detected once. The chain employs TRBV10-2 and TRBJ2-3; 7 bases fit TRBD2. CDR1 is WSHSY and CDR2 is SAAADI in the germline V gene. V dropped 5 bases and J dropped 5; count of bases not matched to a gene: 4. This CDR3 comprises 13 residues. CDR3 nucleotide sequence: TGCGCCAGCAGTAGCGGGACTGGAGATACGCAGTATTTT. Its translation is CASSSGTGDTQYF.

The DNA for the CDR3 is TGCAGCGTCCTCAGGGGAGGTGAGACCCAGTACTTC. Its protein is CSVLRGGETQYF. The chain couples TRBV29-1 to TRBJ2-5, with D tentatively TRBD1 or TRBD2 (6 bases each). The germline CDR1 and CDR2 sequences are SQVTM and ANQGSEA. Trimming took 6 bases from V and 5 from J, leaving 13 bases between them. This CDR3 region has 12 residues. Full variable domain (rest looked up from reference TRBV29-1 and TRBJ2-5): SAVISQKPSRDICQRGTSLTIQCQVDSQVTMMFWYRQQPGQSLTLIATANQGSEATYESGFVIDKFPISRPNLTFSTLTVSNMSPEDSSIYLCSVLRGGETQYFGPGTRLLVL.

The CDR3, as DNA: TGTGCCAGCAGCCAGTTCCCTGCACCGGGGCTGAACACCGGGGAGCTGTTTTTT. Translating it yields CASSQFPAPGLNTGELFF. The chain links TRBV7-8 to TRBJ2-2; D tentatively reads TRBD1 or TRBD2 (5 bases each). Per germline, CDR1 SGHVS and CDR2 FQNEAQ. The CDR3 covers 18 residues. V lost 5 bases, J lost 1 base, and 20 bases lay in between.

This chain connects TRBV19 to TRBJ2-2; no definite D call. Looked up from germline, CDR1 is LNHDA and CDR2 is SQIVND (reference sequence). The CDR3 runs 12 residues. V shed 1 base and J shed 5 bases, with 2 bases lying between them. The CDR3 region has the DNA TGTGCCAGTAGTATAGGTACCGGGGAGCTGTTTTTT. Translated, it gives CASSIGTGELFF.

This clone was detected once. The chain couples TRBV5-1 to TRBJ1-6, with 10 bases aligning to TRBD1. The germline V gene has CDR1 SGHRS and CDR2 YFSETQ. V lost 2 bases to trimming and J lost 6 bases; unmatched junction nucleotides: 2. This CDR3 comprises 15 residues. CDR3 nucleotides: TGCGCCAGCAGCTTTGGACAGGGGGTTAATTCACCCCTCCACTTT. Translated, it gives CASSFGQGVNSPLHF.

This chain joins TRBV19 and TRBJ2-7; no reliable D call. This CDR3 has 14 residues. V lost 2 bases and J lost 2, with 10 bases in between. CDR1 and CDR2 from the germline V gene are LNHDA and SQIVND (reference sequence). The CDR3 nucleotides read TGTGCCAGTAGTATAACCCTAGAAACCTACGAGCAGTACTTC. Protein: CASSITLETYEQYF.

This clone appeared a few times. The V gene is TRBV12-2, the J gene TRBJ2-1; whether TRBD2, the table's D call, matches the DNA was not checked. TRBV12-2 constitutes a pseudogene. The CDR3 has 16 residues. CDR3 nucleotides: TGTGCCTCCCCGTCCACCGGGGGTCCCCGCTACAATGAGCAGTTCTTC. Protein sequence: CASPSTGGPRYNEQFF.

The CDR3 loop is CSVRRAQTGELFF. The CDR3 DNA reads as TGCAGCGTCCGAAGGGCCCAGACCGGGGAGCTGTTTTTT. The chain uses TRBV29-1 and TRBJ2-2; no clear D. The CDR3 has 13 amino acids. V was trimmed by 6 bases and J by 5 bases, leaving 13 bases between them. The germline V gene has CDR1 SQVTM and CDR2 ANQGSEA.

Here the CDR3 DNA reads TGTGCCAGCAGTTTATCGCAGGACTCTGGAAACACCATATATTTT. Its protein product is CASSLSQDSGNTIYF. V and J are TRBV28 and TRBJ1-3; D gene uncertain. CDR3 length: 15 residues. The germline V and J ends were trimmed by 1 base and 0 bases, with 7 bases remaining between them. Germline V CDR1 and CDR2: MDHEN, SYDVKM.

V usage is TRBV23-1 and J usage is TRBJ1-1, with TRBD1 as a possible D gene (5 bases). TRBV23-1 is identified as an open reading frame with a role that is uncertain. This CDR3 has 17 residues. Trimming shortened V by 0 bases and J by 0 bases, and 14 bases separated the two germline ends. CDR3 loop: CASSQSHYRRMNTEAFF. As DNA, the CDR3 is TGCGCCAGCAGTCAATCGCACTACAGGCGCATGAACACTGAAGCTTTCTTT.

This clone was detected only a few times. The chain carries TRBV15 and TRBJ2-1, with D perhaps matching TRBD1 (6 bases). Between the trimmed V and J ends, which lost 1 base and 5 bases, there was a span of 12 bases. The CDR3 spans 15 residues. Germline CDR1 and CDR2: LNHNV and YYDKDF (reference sequence). The CDR3 bases are TGTGCCACCAGCAGAGTGAGAACAGGGAACAATGAGCAGTTCTTC. Its protein is CATSRVRTGNNEQFF.

The chain carries TRBV19 and TRBJ1-3; possible D gene TRBD1, 5 bases. V was pared by 7 bases and J by 2 bases, with 9 bases between. Germline CDR1 and CDR2: LNHDA and SQIVND (reference sequence). The CDR3 has 13 residues. The CDR3 region has the DNA TGTGCCAGTAAAGGGGCTACTGGAAACACCATATATTTT. Amino acid sequence: CASKGATGNTIYF.

DNA for the CDR3: TGTGCCAGCAGTCCCCCCGGGACAGCCTTTTATAGCAATCAGCCCCAGCATTTT. It codes for CASSPPGTAFYSNQPQHF. V and J are TRBV28 and TRBJ1-5; 7 bases align to TRBD1. This CDR3 comprises 18 residues. Germline CDR1 is MDHEN and CDR2 is SYDVKM. The V segment lost 5 bases and the J segment 0 bases; nucleotides outside the gene matches: 13.

The chain couples TRBV18 to TRBJ2-7; no clear D. V shed 3 bases and J shed 4 bases, with 10 bases lying between them. CDR1 is KGHSH and CDR2 is LQKENI in the germline V gene. The CDR3 has 13 residues. The CDR3 nucleotides read TGTGCCAGCTCACCGAGACGGATGTACGAGCAGTACTTC. This translates into CASSPRRMYEQYF.

The rearrangement uses TRBV5-1 and TRBJ2-3, with D perhaps assigned TRBD1 or TRBD2 (7 bases each). The CDR3 length is 14 residues. Germline V gives CDR1 SGHRS, CDR2 YFSETQ. Trimming shortened V by 7 bases and J by 3 bases, and 15 bases separated the two germline ends. As DNA, the CDR3 is TGCGCCAGCGCCCAGGGGGGGGAGACAGATACGCAGTATTTT. Its protein product is CASAQGGETDTQYF.

This clone showed up just once. This chain connects TRBV7-8 to TRBJ1-2, with D tentatively TRBD1 (6 bases). Deletions cut 5 bases from V and 8 bases from J, with 15 bases between. The CDR3 has 13 residues. Germline V lookup: CDR1 SGHVS, CDR2 FQNEAQ. The CDR3 bases are TGTGCCAGCAGCCCCGGCGGGGGGCAAGGCTACACCTTC. It specifies CASSPGGGQGYTF. Complete variable domain (other parts from reference TRBV7-8 and TRBJ1-2): GAGVSQSPRYKVAKRGQDVALRCDPISGHVSLFWYQQALGQGPEFLTYFQNEAQLDKSGLPSDRFFAERPEGSVSTLKIQRTQQEDSAVYLCASSPGGGQGYTFGSGTRLTVV.

The V gene is TRBV6-8, the J gene TRBJ2-1; 8 bases map to TRBD2. The V and J ends lost 7 bases and 2 bases, in that order; junction bases with no gene match: 7. The CDR3 extends over 15 amino acids. CDR1 is MNHGY, CDR2 SAAAGT, per germline. As DNA, the CDR3 is TGTGCCAGCATCACCGGACTAGCTCCCTACAATGAGCAGTTCTTC. This encodes CASITGLAPYNEQFF.

The CDR3 region is CASSLASGGAIYEQYF. The CDR3 DNA sequence: TGCGCCAGCAGCTTGGCCAGTGGGGGGGCTATTTACGAGCAGTACTTC. J is TRBJ2-7 and V is TRBV5-1, with D tentatively TRBD2 (7 bases). V was pared by 0 bases and J by 4 bases, with 17 bases between. The germline V gene has CDR1 SGHRS and CDR2 YFSETQ. The CDR3 runs 16 residues.

This sequence joins TRBV10-2 and TRBJ2-7, with TRBD1 matching 9 bases. V shed 3 bases and J 6 bases; nucleotides not matched to a gene: 3. The CDR3 sequence is 13 residues long. Germline lookup yields CDR1 WSHSY and CDR2 SAAADI. CDR3 sequence (DNA): TGCGCCAGCAGTGACTCGGACAGGGGCGAGCAGTACTTC. Translating gives CASSDSDRGEQYF.

V usage is TRBV19 and J usage is TRBJ1-2; D call uncertain. The CDR3 contains 13 residues. V was pared by 5 bases and J by 6 bases, with 13 bases between. Germline V gene sequence: CDR1 LNHDA, CDR2 SQIVND (reference sequence). CDR3 region: CASSPRVLDGYTF. The CDR3 DNA sequence: TGTGCCAGTAGTCCCAGAGTTTTAGATGGCTACACCTTC.

The chain recombines TRBV1 with TRBJ1-2; the table's D call TRBD1 went unverified against the DNA. TRBV1 is termed a pseudogene. CDR3 length equals 16 residues. CDR3 nucleotide sequence: TGCGCCAGCAGCCCCAGGGCGGCAGGGGCTGATTATGGCTACACCTTC. This translates into CASSPRAAGADYGYTF.

This chain joins TRBV19 and TRBJ2-7, with 9 positions matching TRBD2. The CDR3 is 14 residues long. The germline V gene has CDR1 LNHDA and CDR2 SQIVND (reference sequence). V trimming: 5 bases; J trimming: 4 bases; junction bases outside the gene matches: 6. The CDR3, as DNA: TGTGCCAGTAGTTACGCGGGGGGGCCGTACGAGCAGTACTTC. The encoded protein is CASSYAGGPYEQYF.

The V gene is TRBV15, the J gene TRBJ2-7, with TRBD2 matching over 7 bases. The junction had 17 bases not matched to a gene; V was cut back by 4 bases and J by 5 bases. This CDR3 spans 17 amino acids. CDR1 and CDR2 (germline): LNHNV, YYDKDF (reference sequence). The CDR3 bases are TGTGCCACCAGCACCCGTGTGCCAGCGGGAAGGGACCACGAGCAGTACTTC. It encodes CATSTRVPAGRDHEQYF.

The sample holds a few counts of this clone. The V gene is TRBV11-3, the J gene TRBJ1-2; TRBD1 agrees at 8 bases. The CDR3 has 14 residues. V trimming: 5 bases; J trimming: 3 bases; junction bases outside the gene matches: 5. CDR1 is SGHNT and CDR2 is YENEEA in the germline V gene. The CDR3 DNA reads as TGTGCCAGCAGCCCAATACAGGGGGACTATGGCTACACCTTC. Protein: CASSPIQGDYGYTF. Supplemented by reference TRBV11-3 and TRBJ1-2, the full variable domain reads EAGVVQSPRYKIIEKKQPVAFWCNPISGHNTLYWYLQNLGQGPELLIRYENEEAVDDSQLPKDRFSAERLKGVDSTLKIQPAELGDSAVYLCASSPIQGDYGYTFGSGTRLTVV.

This chain uses TRBV15 with TRBJ2-1; 10 nucleotides align to TRBD2. CDR3 size: 18 residues. Germline CDR1 is LNHNV and CDR2 is YYDKDF (reference sequence). The junction had 16 bases not matched to a gene; V was cut back by 5 bases and J by 6 bases. For the CDR3, the DNA is TGTGCCACCAGCGGGCGCCCTCCTAGCGGGAGATTGAGCAATGAGCAGTTCTTC. Residues: CATSGRPPSGRLSNEQFF.